This T cell receptor (beta chain) is drawn from a study of response to subunit inactivated influenza vaccine. Via MiXCR, TCRdb re-called the RT-PCR reads, giving one row per CDR3 protein. Found here are just under 550,000 distinct CDR3 sequences, around a quarter of them singletons; the top ten hold roughly 2.8%. Germline V lookup: CDR1 DFQATT, CDR2 SNEGSKA (reference sequence). The CDR3 covers 14 residues. Trimming shortened V by 2 bases and J by 6 bases, and 14 bases separated the two germline ends. This sample was shared with a second study, whose subject was T cells expressing NK-cell markers. This second study says: Template switching by 5'RACE with UMIs generated the TCR beta cDNA.

The starting material was CD4+ T cells sorted from PBMCs, obtained roughly 12 days after vaccination. V gene TRBV20-1 combines with J gene TRBJ2-1, with D unclear. This sequence originates from a man aged 50-60 years who received an inactivated influenza vaccine. CDR3 region: CSARHESQLNEQFF. CDR3 DNA sequence: TGCAGTGCTAGACACGAATCTCAACTCAATGAGCAGTTCTTC.